Listed below are T cell receptor beta chains from one sample, sequenced in a study of beta chain features in type 1 diabetes. The method was immunoSEQ multiplex PCR; TCRdb's version includes in-frame clones alone and lacks a portion of them. Here the sample spans a few hundred thousand clones, 30% being singletons. The sample comprised naive CD4+ T cells from blood. Receptors were obtained from a man between 18 and 35 years old in good health. Both conserved end residues are part of each CDR3. A D gene is named only where the DNA matches it firmly. Size values are once, few and many counts, or a class for expanded clones, and some rows have none.

clone_size	d_call	j_call	v_call	cdr3_aa	cdr3_nt
-	TRBD1	TRBJ1-4	TRBV7-9	CASSLGQGNEKLFF	TGTGCCAGCAGCTTAGGACAGGGTAATGAAAAACTGTTTTTT
-	-	TRBJ2-1	TRBV2	CASNRKNEQFF	TGTGCCAGCAATAGGAAGAATGAGCAGTTCTTC
-	TRBD2	TRBJ2-1	TRBV15	CATSRDTRVSGRITEQFF	TGTGCCACCAGCAGAGATACGAGAGTTAGCGGGAGGATTACTGAGCAGTTCTTC
-	-	TRBJ2-1	TRBV19	CASSTGADRSYNEQFF	TGTGCCAGTAGTACCGGAGCGGACCGCTCCTACAATGAGCAGTTCTTC
-	-	TRBJ2-3	TRBV5-4	CASSYTGSPTDTQYF	TGTGCCAGCAGTTATACCGGGAGCCCCACAGATACGCAGTATTTT
-	-	TRBJ2-7	TRBV7-9	CASSLGSGSYEQYF	TGTGCCAGCAGCTTAGGTAGTGGGAGTTACGAGCAGTACTTC
few	TRBD1	TRBJ2-7	TRBV10-3	CAISELRTGVRYEQYF	TGTGCCATCAGTGAGCTTCGGACAGGGGTCCGCTACGAGCAGTACTTC
-	-	TRBJ2-5	TRBV28	CASSPGQSQETQYF	TGTGCCAGCAGTCCGGGTCAGTCCCAAGAGACCCAGTACTTC
few	TRBD2	TRBJ2-5	TRBV30	CAYGLAGGRETQYF	TGTGCCTACGGACTAGCGGGAGGGCGAGAGACCCAGTACTTC
-	-	TRBJ2-3	TRBV29-1	CSVEVGQGTDTQYF	TGCAGCGTTGAAGTGGGGCAGGGCACAGATACGCAGTATTTT
once	TRBD1	TRBJ2-7	TRBV30	CAWSGSGQGAYEQYF	TGTGCCTGGAGTGGGTCGGGACAGGGGGCCTACGAGCAGTACTTC
few	-	TRBJ2-5	TRBV10-3	CAISRRDQETQYF	TGTGCCATCAGCCGCAGGGATCAAGAGACCCAGTACTTC
-	TRBD1	TRBJ1-1	TRBV4-2	CASSQDTGVNTEAFF	TGTGCCAGCAGCCAAGATACAGGGGTGAACACTGAAGCTTTCTTT
few	-	TRBJ1-1	TRBV11-2	CASSLSDGNTEAFF	TGTGCCAGCAGCTTATCGGACGGGAACACTGAAGCTTTCTTT
-	TRBD2	TRBJ2-5	TRBV4-2	CASQLAGGRETQYF	TGTGCCAGCCAACTAGCGGGAGGGCGAGAGACCCAGTACTTC
few	-	TRBJ2-5	TRBV28	CASSPLRTGRQETQYF	TGTGCCAGCAGTCCCCTCCGAACGGGTCGGCAAGAGACCCAGTACTTC
few	-	TRBJ2-3	TRBV9	CASSVTARTDTQYF	TGTGCCAGCAGCGTAACAGCGAGAACAGATACGCAGTATTTT
-	TRBD1	TRBJ1-2	TRBV29-1	CSVEDRGRYGYTF	TGCAGCGTTGAGGACAGGGGGCGTTATGGCTACACCTTC
few	-	TRBJ2-5	TRBV7-2	CASSMGQSGGETQYF	TGTGCCAGCAGCATGGGACAAAGCGGCGGAGAGACCCAGTACTTC
-	-	TRBJ2-1	TRBV28	CASSLLYNEQFF	TGTGCCAGCAGTTTGCTTTACAATGAGCAGTTCTTC
-	-	TRBJ1-5	TRBV7-9	CASTGGMEQPQHF	TGTGCCAGCACCGGGGGGATGGAGCAGCCCCAGCATTTT
few	-	TRBJ2-7	TRBV27	CASSRPGHYEQYF	TGTGCCAGCAGCCGCCCGGGGCACTACGAGCAGTACTTC
-	-	TRBJ2-5	TRBV30	CAWSGGRETQYF	TGTGCCTGGAGCGGTGGCAGGGAGACCCAGTACTTC
-	-	TRBJ1-4	TRBV30	CAWSVGRAATNEKLFF	TGTGCCTGGAGTGTAGGCAGGGCTGCAACTAATGAAAAACTGTTTTTT
-	-	TRBJ2-1	TRBV11-1	CASSPKTGTYNEQFF	TGTGCCAGCAGCCCCAAAACAGGGACCTACAATGAGCAGTTCTTC
-	-	TRBJ2-1	TRBV10-3	CAISERSGNEQFF	TGTGCCATCAGTGAGCGTTCGGGGAATGAGCAGTTCTTC
few	TRBD1	TRBJ2-1	TRBV30	CAWRNPRDRSNEQFF	TGTGCCTGGAGAAACCCCCGGGACAGAAGCAATGAGCAGTTCTTC
-	-	TRBJ1-4	TRBV30	CATGHWEKLFF	TGTGCCACGGGACATTGGGAAAAACTGTTTTTT
-	-	TRBJ2-7	TRBV30	CAWSVRGHLGDEQYF	TGTGCCTGGAGTGTACGAGGGCACCTCGGCGACGAGCAGTACTTC